This paragraph reports one TCR beta chain. Its antigen is still unknown. The entry originates in a study of T cell responses to AZD1222 COVID-19 vaccine. Broader study findings: Unmutated regions of variants are reportedly targeted by nearly half of spike-specific TCRs.

TCRdb's copy holds only in-frame clones and misses some; the assay was immunoSEQ multiplex PCR. This sample yields some 90,000 clones, of which roughly 90% are seen a single time; 10% to 15% belongs to the top ten. The clonotype comes from an adult in good health. This specimen consisted of peripheral blood, obtained on day 0 of AZD1222 vaccination.

The DNA of the CDR3 is TGCGCCAGCAGCCGGGACACCAGCTACGAGCAGTACTTC. It yields the protein CASSRDTSYEQYF. The rearrangement uses TRBV5-1 and TRBJ2-7; perhaps TRBD1 as D (6 bases). The CDR3 totals 13 residues. Trimming removed 4 bases from V and 3 bases from J, with 11 bases in between. The V gene's germline CDR1 is SGHRS and CDR2 YFSETQ.